This TCR beta chain appears in the sequencing data of a study of CD8 T cells in ankylosing spondylitis. With V trimmed by 3 bases and J by 6 bases, 10 bases remained unmatched. The CDR3 extends over 16 amino acids. This clonotype was observed a few times. Its target is not known. Study results and caveats: Ankylosing spondylitis blood appeared to be characterized by a TCR beta motif of about 8 highly homologous variants. It was reported that disease-linked clones were significantly enriched in matched ankylosing spondylitis synovial fluid. Clones linked to disease, bearing a CD8+ phenotype, were relatively rare in peripheral blood.

One entry per CDR3 protein, called by TCRdb with MiXCR from the 5' RACE reads. The sample yields some 400,000 distinct CDR3 sequences, 20% to 25% seen once. Sequenced input: blood, either unsorted or a sorted T cell fraction (not recorded which). The chain carries TRBV12-3 or TRBV12-4 and TRBJ2-1; 8 bases match TRBD1. The receptor was derived from a male donor with ankylosing spondylitis. CDR3 coding DNA: TGTGCCAGCAGTTTGATGGGACAGGAATCGCCCAATGAGCAGTTCTTC. It translates to CASSLMGQESPNEQFF.